Sequencing of this TCR beta chain was carried out in a study of Graves' ophthalmopathy and Graves' hyperthyroidism. Study findings and constraints: For separating ophthalmopathy from stable hyperthyroidism, a 13-signature model gave about 90% sensitivity and around 80% specificity.

Enrolled hyperthyroidism patients had a new diagnosis, a duration under 2 months, and an age of 18 to 65. PBMCs were isolated from an approximately 9.4 ml sample of fresh peripheral blood. CDR3 regions of TCR beta were amplified from RNA transcripts. An initial RT-PCR round employing HTBI primers preceded a second-round multiplex PCR. TCRdb fed the multiplex PCR reads into MiXCR, producing one record per CDR3 protein. The sample yields under 800,000 distinct CDR3 sequences, 22% seen once. Germline loops: CDR1 SNHLY, CDR2 FYNNEI. With 3 bases clipped from V and 5 bases from J, the junction kept 6 bases outside the gene matches. CDR3 size: 15 residues. This clonotype was seen ten or more times. Its antigen is not identified.

The chain uses TRBV2 and TRBJ2-5, with 10 bases that match TRBD1. The TCR was taken from a woman aged 18 to 35 with stable Graves' hyperthyroidism. Some clones in this sample may be carry-over from other donors' samples. The sample comprised peripheral blood. The CDR3 reads CASSDAGTGEETQYF. CDR3 in DNA: TGTGCCAGCAGTGATGCGGGGACAGGGGAGGAGACCCAGTACTTC.